The 27 T cell receptor beta chains listed next were all sequenced from one sample in a study of T cell responses to AZD1222 COVID-19 vaccine. Profiled with immunoSEQ multiplex PCR; TCRdb holds only in-frame clones, not every one. The data show about 120,000 clones, approximately 90% seen once. The sequencing here drew on peripheral blood, taken 28 days after the second AZD1222 dose. All receptors come from an adult who received the AZD1222 COVID-19 vaccine.

This chain links TRBV4-1 with TRBJ2-5, with 13 bases fitting TRBD2. The germline gives CDR1 MGHRA, CDR2 YSYEKL. The CDR3 is 17 residues long. The V and J ends lost 2 bases and 5 bases, in that order; junction bases with no gene match: 8. DNA of the CDR3: TGCGCCAGCAGCCAATTCGGACTAGCGGGAGAGCGGGAGACCCAGTACTTC. Translating it yields CASSQFGLAGERETQYF.

V is TRBV3-1 (or the pseudogene TRBV3-2) and J is TRBJ2-5, with D perhaps assigned TRBD1 or TRBD2 (6 bases each). V was trimmed by 0 bases and J by 0 bases, leaving 17 bases between them. The CDR3 length is 18 residues. CDR1 and CDR2 (germline): LGHDT, YNNKEL (reference sequence). Here the CDR3 reads CASSQDISTGAYQETQYF. The CDR3 nucleotides read TGTGCCAGCAGCCAAGATATCTCTACGGGGGCGTACCAAGAGACCCAGTACTTC.

The J gene is TRBJ2-3, the V gene TRBV5-4, with 9 bases aligning to TRBD1. Germline trimming cut 3 bases from V and 4 bases from J; bases unmatched to any gene: 6. The CDR3 is 15 amino acids. Germline CDR1 SGHNT, CDR2 YYREEE (reference sequence). The CDR3 reads CASSWPGQGPDTQYF. CDR3 coding DNA: TGTGCCAGCAGCTGGCCGGGACAGGGCCCAGATACGCAGTATTTT. Full variable domain (rest looked up from reference TRBV5-4 and TRBJ2-3): ETGVTQSPTHLIKTRGQQVTLRCSSQSGHNTVSWYQQALGQGPQFIFQYYREEENGRGNFPPRFSGLQFPNYSSELNVNALELDDSALYLCASSWPGQGPDTQYFGPGTRLTVL.

The chain couples TRBV28 to TRBJ2-1; D possibly uses TRBD1 or TRBD2 (5 bases each). Germline CDR1 is MDHEN and CDR2 is SYDVKM. V was cut by 9 bases and J by 12 bases, with 27 bases left in between. This CDR3 is built from 15 residues. Written as DNA, the CDR3 is TGTGCCAGTGGGGTTGGGGGTGGCTTGTTAATGGGGCAGTTCTTC. As protein: CASGVGGGLLMGQFF.

The CDR3 loop is CASSHAVRAGGGDTQYF. As DNA, the CDR3 is TGTGCCAGCAGCCACGCGGTTAGAGCGGGGGGGGGAGATACGCAGTATTTT. This rearrangement joins TRBV4-2 to TRBJ2-3, with 10 nucleotides matching TRBD2. After removal of 3 bases from V and 5 bases from J, the junction contained 11 bases not matched to a gene. CDR1 and CDR2 from the germline V gene are LGHNA and YNFKEQ. This CDR3 has 17 amino acids.

CDR3 sequence (DNA): TGTGCCAGCAGCCCCCGGACAGGGAACACTGAAGCTTTCTTT. It yields the protein CASSPRTGNTEAFF. This chain joins TRBV7-9 and TRBJ1-1; TRBD1 aligns across 7 bases. J was trimmed by 1 base and V by 5 bases; bases with no gene match: 4. The CDR3 contains 14 residues. Germline CDR1 is SEHNR and CDR2 is FQNEAQ (reference sequence).

This chain uses TRBV10-3 with TRBJ2-7; 8 bases line up with TRBD1. This CDR3 contains 13 residues. Germline V CDR1 and CDR2: ENHRY, SYGVKD. With 6 bases clipped from V and 6 bases from J, the junction kept 7 bases outside the gene matches. The CDR3 sequence: CAIRGEQGGEQYF. The CDR3 region has the DNA TGTGCCATCAGGGGGGAACAGGGGGGCGAGCAGTACTTC.

This clone was observed a single time. The chain has TRBV18 and TRBJ2-5; no firm D call. Trimming took 2 bases from V and 1 from J, leaving 5 bases between them. Germline V lookup: CDR1 KGHSH, CDR2 LQKENI. The CDR3 sequence is 13 residues long. CDR3 residues: CASSPGLQETQYF. The CDR3 DNA reads TGTGCCAGCTCACCAGGGCTCCAAGAGACCCAGTACTTC.

The gene calls are TRBV2 and TRBJ1-6; 7 nucleotides match TRBD1. Germline V gene sequence: CDR1 SNHLY, CDR2 FYNNEI. The trim removed 4 bases at V and 9 bases at J, leaving 3 bases unmatched. This CDR3 contains 13 residues. The CDR3 sequence is CASSGQGASPLHF. CDR3 nucleotide sequence: TGTGCCAGCAGTGGACAGGGAGCTTCACCCCTCCACTTT. The full variable domain, completed using reference TRBV2 and TRBJ1-6, is EPEVTQTPSHQVTQMGQEVILRCVPISNHLYFYWYRQILGQKVEFLVSFYNNEISEKSEIFDDQFSVERPDGSNFTLKIRSTKLEDSAMYFCASSGQGASPLHFGNGTRLTVT.

CDR3 nucleotide sequence: TGTGCCAGCAGAATAGCGGGAACGTCCTACGAGCAGTACTTC. Translating it yields CASRIAGTSYEQYF. The chain combines TRBV2 with TRBJ2-7, with TRBD2 matching 8 bases. With 6 bases clipped from V and 1 base from J, the junction kept 5 bases outside the gene matches. Germline lookup yields CDR1 SNHLY and CDR2 FYNNEI. CDR3 length equals 14 residues.

V is TRBV2 and J is TRBJ2-1; either TRBD1 or TRBD2 may fit D (6 bases each). This CDR3 spans 13 amino acids. The V gene's germline CDR1 is SNHLY and CDR2 FYNNEI. Trimming removed 7 bases from V and 9 bases from J, with 16 bases in between. This CDR3 reads CASIWGAGSEQFF. For the CDR3, the DNA is TGTGCCAGCATTTGGGGGGCCGGGAGTGAGCAGTTCTTC.

CDR3 region: CASSSLGGRSGYTF. The CDR3 region has the DNA TGTGCCAGCAGCTCACTAGGGGGCCGGAGTGGCTACACCTTC. This sequence joins TRBV7-9 and TRBJ1-2, with TRBD1 identical over 7 bases. V dropped 4 bases and J dropped 7; count of bases not matched to a gene: 9. Germline CDR1 SEHNR, CDR2 FQNEAQ (reference sequence). The CDR3 length is 14 residues.

The chain has TRBV28 and TRBJ2-7; a weak D match, TRBD1 (6 bases). The ends were cut back, 5 bases at V and 1 base at J, with 9 bases in the middle. The CDR3 sequence is 13 residues long. In germline, CDR1 is MDHEN, CDR2 SYDVKM. The CDR3 spells CASSITGSYEQYF. Here the CDR3 DNA reads TGTGCCAGCAGTATAACAGGGTCCTACGAGCAGTACTTC.

In this sample, this clone turned up a few times. The V gene is TRBV21-1, the J gene TRBJ2-7; the D segment call TRBD1 is taken from the table without a DNA check. TRBV21-1 is recorded as a pseudogene. This CDR3 is built from 14 residues. The CDR3 spells CASRNRDRSYEQYF. CDR3 nucleotides: TGTGCCAGCAGAAACCGGGACAGGAGCTACGAGCAGTACTTC.

As regards this clone: Other DNA sequences within the sample encode an identical CDR3. V is TRBV11-3 and J is TRBJ2-1; 11 bases fit TRBD2. The CDR3 is made up of 16 amino acids. J was trimmed by 1 base and V by 5 bases; bases with no gene match: 4. CDR1 is SGHNT, CDR2 YENEEA, per germline. CDR3 nucleotides: TGTGCCAGCAGCACGCGGACTAGCGGGTCCTACAATGAGCAGTTCTTC. Residues: CASSTRTSGSYNEQFF.

The V call is TRBV18, the J call TRBJ1-3, with TRBD1 as a possible D gene (5 bases). CDR3 length: 16 amino acids. Germline assignment: CDR1 KGHSH and CDR2 LQKENI. Trimming pared 3 bases from V and 2 bases from J, leaving 14 bases between. The CDR3 region has the DNA TGTGCCAGCTCACCGGGGGTTTGGGAACCTGGAAACACCATATATTTT. Translating gives CASSPGVWEPGNTIYF.

The genes are TRBV21-1 and TRBJ1-1. TRBV21-1 is flagged as a pseudogene. The CDR3 length is 16 residues. The CDR3 nucleotides are TGTGCCAGCAGCCGAGATCTTGAGACTACGAACACTGAAGCTTTCTTT. This translates into CASSRDLETTNTEAFF.

The V gene is TRBV29-1, the J gene TRBJ2-7; 12 bases align to TRBD1. Germline CDR1 SQVTM, CDR2 ANQGSEA. V dropped 3 bases and J dropped 4; count of bases not matched to a gene: 10. The CDR3 sequence is 16 residues long. The chain's CDR3 is CSVDMAGQGARYEQYF. The CDR3 coding sequence is TGCAGCGTTGATATGGCGGGACAGGGGGCGCGGTACGAGCAGTACTTC.

The V call is TRBV19, the J call TRBJ2-3, with 8 bases that match TRBD2. The CDR3 extends over 15 amino acids. Germline CDR1 is LNHDA and CDR2 is SQIVND (reference sequence). V dropped 4 bases and J dropped 6; count of bases not matched to a gene: 9. The CDR3 bases are TGTGCCAGTAGTACACGCGGGGGGCCGAGGGATACGCAGTATTTT. Amino acids: CASSTRGGPRDTQYF.

The chain carries TRBV11-3 and TRBJ1-1; no clear D gene. The V end was cut by 3 bases, the J end by 0 bases, with 5 bases between. Germline-derived CDR1 and CDR2 are SGHNT and YENEEA. The CDR3 has 13 amino acids. CDR3 in DNA: TGTGCCAGCAGCTTCGCGCTGAACACTGAAGCTTTCTTT. Translating it yields CASSFALNTEAFF.

V and J are TRBV9 and TRBJ2-3; D may correspond to TRBD1 or TRBD2 (6 bases each). The CDR3 is 15 residues long. Germline CDR1 is SGDLS and CDR2 is YYNGEE. Trimming stripped 4 bases from V and 4 bases from J, with 16 bases between. The CDR3 nucleotides read TGTGCCAGCAGCCGTCCTGTGGGGGGCGCAGATACGCAGTATTTT. Translated: CASSRPVGGADTQYF.

The gene calls are TRBV7-2 and TRBJ1-1, with D unclear. Per the germline V gene, CDR1 is SGHTA and CDR2 is FQGNSA. V was cut by 1 base and J by 5 bases, with 14 bases left in between. The CDR3 has 15 residues. In DNA form, the CDR3 reads TGTGCCAGCAGCTTAGGACCTATCCGGCAGACTGAAGCTTTCTTT. This gives the protein CASSLGPIRQTEAFF. The whole variable domain, filled in from reference TRBV7-2 and TRBJ1-1, reads GAGVSQSPSNKVTEKGKDVELRCDPISGHTALYWYRQSLGQGLEFLIYFQGNSAPDKSGLPSDRFSAERTGGSVSTLTIQRTQQEDSAVYLCASSLGPIRQTEAFFGQGTRLTVV.

The gene calls are TRBV11-1 and TRBJ1-3; 11 nucleotides match TRBD1. The CDR3 contains 16 residues. CDR1 and CDR2 (germline): SGHAT, FQDESV (reference sequence). The V gene end was trimmed by 5 bases and the J gene end by 1 base; junction bases not matched to a gene: 4. CDR3 protein: CASSQGQGASGNTIYF. DNA for the CDR3: TGTGCCAGCAGCCAAGGACAGGGGGCTTCTGGAAACACCATATATTTT.

This clone appeared a single time. The genes are TRBV2 and TRBJ1-3; D is possibly TRBD1 (6 bases). The CDR3 totals 15 residues. Germline assignment: CDR1 SNHLY and CDR2 FYNNEI. V was shortened by 7 bases and J by 4 bases, with 17 bases between the two germline ends. As DNA, the CDR3 is TGTGCCAGCACCGAGGACAGATTGATGGGAAACACCATATATTTT. Residues: CASTEDRLMGNTIYF.

This chain links TRBV11-2 with TRBJ2-3; 10 positions match TRBD2. The CDR3 covers 16 residues. Germline CDR1 reads SGHAT; CDR2 reads FQNNGV. V was clipped by 1 base and J by 2 bases; unmatched bases: 3. In nucleotides, the CDR3 is TGTGCCAGCAGCTTAGGGACTAGCGGTTACACAGATACGCAGTATTTT. Residues: CASSLGTSGYTDTQYF. Filled out from reference TRBV11-2 and TRBJ2-3, the complete variable domain reads EAGVAQSPRYKIIEKRQSVAFWCNPISGHATLYWYQQILGQGPKLLIQFQNNGVVDDSQLPKDRFSAERLKGVDSTLKIQPAKLEDSAVYLCASSLGTSGYTDTQYFGPGTRLTVL.

V and J are TRBV5-8 and TRBJ1-2; unclear D gene. The germline V gene encodes CDR1 SGHTS and CDR2 YDEGEE. The CDR3 runs to 14 residues. Trimming stripped 1 base from V and 4 bases from J, with 11 bases between. The DNA of the CDR3 is TGTGCCAGCAGCTTGTATGGCAGTGGCTATGGCTACACCTTC. This translates into CASSLYGSGYGYTF.

The rearrangement links TRBV4-1 to TRBJ1-1; no clear D gene. Trimming pared 1 base from V and 0 bases from J, leaving 12 bases between. Looked up from germline, CDR1 is MGHRA and CDR2 is YSYEKL. There are 16 residues in the CDR3. The CDR3 DNA sequence: TGCGCCAGCAGCCAAGCTGAGGTGAGTGTGAACACTGAAGCTTTCTTT. This gives the protein CASSQAEVSVNTEAFF.